The clone carrying this T cell receptor beta chain has only one observation. Study processing details: The authors estimated nucleated cell counts from reference gene primer amplification. Method: immunoSEQ multiplex PCR; TCRdb's copy keeps in-frame clones and lacks some. That table supplies the V and J calls and clone size; D and trimming were determined from the DNA. The data show 60,000 to 90,000 clones, with roughly 80% seen just once and about 5% held by the top ten. This entry comes from a study of blood T cell repertoires in COVID-19. Turning to the study itself: COVID-19 samples, acute and convalescent, were from the United States, Italy and Spain. Nucleic acid was either cDNA or gDNA, and it came from T cells, B-cell-depleted T cells, or PBMCs.

Between the trimmed V and J ends, which lost 3 bases and 4 bases, there was a span of 9 bases. The CDR3 is 13 amino acids. Germline V lookup: CDR1 MNHNS, CDR2 SASEGT. This clonotype was obtained from a man aged 55 to 69 with active or convalescent COVID-19. The chain carries TRBV6-1 and TRBJ1-2; D possibly corresponds to TRBD1 (6 bases). Sequencing input: peripheral blood. CDR3 nucleotide sequence: TGTGCCAGCAGTGAGACAGGTGGCTATGGCTACACCTTC. Amino acids: CASSETGGYGYTF.